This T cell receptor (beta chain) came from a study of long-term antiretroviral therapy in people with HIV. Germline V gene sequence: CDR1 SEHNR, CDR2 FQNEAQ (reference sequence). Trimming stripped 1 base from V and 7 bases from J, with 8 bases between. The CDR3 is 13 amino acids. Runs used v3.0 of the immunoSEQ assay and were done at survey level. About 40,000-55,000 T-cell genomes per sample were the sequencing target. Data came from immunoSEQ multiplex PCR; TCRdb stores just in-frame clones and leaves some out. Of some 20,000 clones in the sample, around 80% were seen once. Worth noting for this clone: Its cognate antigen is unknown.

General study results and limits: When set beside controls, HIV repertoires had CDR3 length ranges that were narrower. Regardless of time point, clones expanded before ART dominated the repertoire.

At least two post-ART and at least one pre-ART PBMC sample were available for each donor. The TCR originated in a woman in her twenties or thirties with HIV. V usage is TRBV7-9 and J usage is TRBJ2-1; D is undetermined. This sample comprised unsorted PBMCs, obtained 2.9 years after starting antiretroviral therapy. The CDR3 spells CASSLVSLNEQFF. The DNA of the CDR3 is TGTGCCAGCAGCTTAGTATCGCTTAATGAGCAGTTCTTC.